The 7 T cell receptor beta chains presented below share a single source sample, sequenced in a study of monozygotic twins with cystic fibrosis. Only in-frame clones appear in the TCRdb table, and some are missing; sequencing was by immunoSEQ multiplex PCR. The table has 30,000 or so clones, approximately 67% seen once. The sequencing input was blood. Receptors were obtained from a girl between 5 and 17 years old with cystic fibrosis.

V usage is TRBV5-1 and J usage is TRBJ2-7, with 10 bases identical to TRBD2. The CDR3 is 16 amino acids. With V trimmed by 8 bases and J by 2 bases, 13 bases remained unmatched. CDR1 is SGHRS, CDR2 YFSETQ, per germline. In DNA form, the CDR3 reads TGCGCCAGTGCGACAGGGTCGAGCGGGAGGGCCTACGAGCAGTACTTC. It specifies CASATGSSGRAYEQYF. The variable domain in full, completed from reference TRBV5-1 and TRBJ2-7, reads KAGVTQTPRYLIKTRGQQVTLSCSPISGHRSVSWYQQTPGQGLQFLFEYFSETQRNKGNFPGRFSGRQFSNSRSEMNVSTLELGDSALYLCASATGSSGRAYEQYFGPGTRLTVT.

J is TRBJ2-5 and V is TRBV7-8, with TRBD2 matching 9 bases. CDR1 SGHVS and CDR2 FQNEAQ come from the germline V gene. V dropped 5 bases and J dropped 5; count of bases not matched to a gene: 6. This CDR3 is 14 amino acids long. The CDR3 sequence: CASSPLAGFETQYF. The CDR3 region has the DNA TGTGCCAGCAGCCCTCTAGCGGGATTCGAGACCCAGTACTTC. Combining the CDR3 with reference TRBV7-8 and TRBJ2-5 gives the whole variable domain GAGVSQSPRYKVAKRGQDVALRCDPISGHVSLFWYQQALGQGPEFLTYFQNEAQLDKSGLPSDRFFAERPEGSVSTLKIQRTQQEDSAVYLCASSPLAGFETQYFGPGTRLLVL.

This clone was seen a handful of times. The chain links TRBV18 to TRBJ2-7, with D perhaps TRBD2 (5 bases). The V and J ends lost 0 bases and 6 bases respectively, with 18 bases between them. Germline loops: CDR1 KGHSH, CDR2 LQKENI. The CDR3 extends over 16 amino acids. This CDR3 is CASSPPLARGGSEQYF. As DNA, the CDR3 is TGTGCCAGCTCACCACCGCTTGCGAGAGGAGGATCCGAGCAGTACTTC.

On this clone: One junction end does not reproduce the germline sequence, and a read error may be involved. For the CDR3, the DNA is TGTGCCAGCAGTCGCTTGACAGAGGCATCCCACTTT. Amino acid sequence: CASSRLTEASHF. The chain couples TRBV6-5 to TRBJ1-1, with D possibly being TRBD1 (5 bases). Germline loops: CDR1 MNHEY, CDR2 SVGAGI. The CDR3 consists of 12 residues.

This clone has only a few counts. J is TRBJ1-1 and V is TRBV5-1; 7 bases agree with TRBD1. This CDR3 spans 15 amino acids. Losses at the gene ends were 3 bases for V and 0 bases for J; bases not matched to a gene: 5. CDR1 is SGHRS, CDR2 YFSETQ, per germline. CDR3 DNA sequence: TGCGCCAGCAGCTCTAGACAGGGACTGAACACTGAAGCTTTCTTT. Encoded protein: CASSSRQGLNTEAFF.

The rearrangement uses TRBV9 and TRBJ1-2; D is perhaps TRBD1 (6 bases). V was cut by 3 bases and J by 2 bases, with 17 bases left in between. The CDR3 contains 16 residues. Germline CDR1 reads SGDLS; CDR2 reads YYNGEE. The CDR3 nucleotides read TGTGCCAGCAGCGGAGATCGAGGGGGGAACAACTATGGCTACACCTTC. Its protein is CASSGDRGGNNYGYTF. Using reference TRBV9 and TRBJ1-2 for the parts outside the CDR3, the full variable domain is DSGVTQTPKHLITATGQRVTLRCSPRSGDLSVYWYQQSLDQGLQFLIQYYNGEERAKGNILERFSAQQFPDLHSELNLSSLELGDSALYFCASSGDRGGNNYGYTFGSGTRLTVV.

The chain links TRBV9 to TRBJ2-3, with D possibly being TRBD1 or TRBD2 (6 bases each). Germline lookup yields CDR1 SGDLS and CDR2 YYNGEE. The CDR3 is made up of 15 amino acids. Trimming took 2 bases from V and 2 from J, leaving 12 bases between them. DNA for the CDR3: TGTGCCAGCAGCGTCGGCGGGACACACACAGATACGCAGTATTTT. Protein sequence: CASSVGGTHTDTQYF. Drawing the rest from reference TRBV9 and TRBJ2-3, the complete variable domain is DSGVTQTPKHLITATGQRVTLRCSPRSGDLSVYWYQQSLDQGLQFLIQYYNGEERAKGNILERFSAQQFPDLHSELNLSSLELGDSALYFCASSVGGTHTDTQYFGPGTRLTVL.